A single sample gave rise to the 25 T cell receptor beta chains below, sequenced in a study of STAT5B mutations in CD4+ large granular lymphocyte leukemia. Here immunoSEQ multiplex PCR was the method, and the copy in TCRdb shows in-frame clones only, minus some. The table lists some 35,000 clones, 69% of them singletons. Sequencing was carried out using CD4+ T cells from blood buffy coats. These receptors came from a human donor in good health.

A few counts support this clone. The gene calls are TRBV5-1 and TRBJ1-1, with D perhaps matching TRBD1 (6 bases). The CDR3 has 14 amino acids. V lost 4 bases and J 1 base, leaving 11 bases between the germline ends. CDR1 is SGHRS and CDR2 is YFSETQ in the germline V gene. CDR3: CASSEQTGNTEAFF. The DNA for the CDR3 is TGCGCCAGCAGCGAGCAGACAGGGAACACTGAAGCTTTCTTT.

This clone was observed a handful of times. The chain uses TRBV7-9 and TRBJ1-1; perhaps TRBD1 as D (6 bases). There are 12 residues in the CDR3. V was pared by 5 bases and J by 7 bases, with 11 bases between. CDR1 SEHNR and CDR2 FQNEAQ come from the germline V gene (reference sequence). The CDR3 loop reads CASSRLGGEAFF. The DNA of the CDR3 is TGTGCCAGCAGCCGATTAGGGGGTGAAGCTTTCTTT.

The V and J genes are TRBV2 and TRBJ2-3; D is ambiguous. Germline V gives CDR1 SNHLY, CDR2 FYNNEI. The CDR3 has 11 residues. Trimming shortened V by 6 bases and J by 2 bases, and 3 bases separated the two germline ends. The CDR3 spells CASSVTDTQYF. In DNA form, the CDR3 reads TGTGCCAGCAGCGTCACAGATACGCAGTATTTT.

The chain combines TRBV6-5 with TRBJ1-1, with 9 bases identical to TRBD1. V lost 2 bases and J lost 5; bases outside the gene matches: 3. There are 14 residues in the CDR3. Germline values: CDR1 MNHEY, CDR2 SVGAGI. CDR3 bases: TGTGCCAGCAGTTACGCGGGACAGGGAACTGAAGCTTTCTTT. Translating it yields CASSYAGQGTEAFF.

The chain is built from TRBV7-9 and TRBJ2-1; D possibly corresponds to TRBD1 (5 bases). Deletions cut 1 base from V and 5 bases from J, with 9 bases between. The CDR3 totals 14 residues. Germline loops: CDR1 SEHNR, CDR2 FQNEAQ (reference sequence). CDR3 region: CASSLGTRDNEQFF. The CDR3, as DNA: TGTGCCAGCAGCTTAGGAACCAGGGACAATGAGCAGTTCTTC.

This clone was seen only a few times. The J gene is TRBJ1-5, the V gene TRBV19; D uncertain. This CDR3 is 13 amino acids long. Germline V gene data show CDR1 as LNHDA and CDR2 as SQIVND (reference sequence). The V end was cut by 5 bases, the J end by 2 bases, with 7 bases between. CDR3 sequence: CASSPLGNQPQHF. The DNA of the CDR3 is TGTGCCAGTAGTCCCTTGGGCAATCAGCCCCAGCATTTT.

In DNA form, the CDR3 reads TGCGCCAGCAGCTTGCTGGGGGGGACAGATACGCAGTATTTT. It translates to CASSLLGGTDTQYF. The rearrangement joins TRBV5-1 to TRBJ2-3; 7 nucleotides line up with TRBD2. The germline V gene encodes CDR1 SGHRS and CDR2 YFSETQ. The CDR3 is made up of 14 amino acids. V dropped 1 base and J dropped 3; count of bases not matched to a gene: 2.

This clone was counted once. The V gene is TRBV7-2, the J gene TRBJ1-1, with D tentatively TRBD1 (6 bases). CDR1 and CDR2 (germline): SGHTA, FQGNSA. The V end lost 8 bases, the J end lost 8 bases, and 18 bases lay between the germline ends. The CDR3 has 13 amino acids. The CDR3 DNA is TGTGCCAGCCGGGCCCACCAAAGGGGGGAAGCTTTCTTT. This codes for CASRAHQRGEAFF.

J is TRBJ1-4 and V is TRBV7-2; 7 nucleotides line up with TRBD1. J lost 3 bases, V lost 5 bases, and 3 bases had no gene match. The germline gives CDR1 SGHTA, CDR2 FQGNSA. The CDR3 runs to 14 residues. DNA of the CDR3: TGTGCCAGCAGCCTACAGGGGTCTAATGAAAAACTGTTTTTT. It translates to CASSLQGSNEKLFF.

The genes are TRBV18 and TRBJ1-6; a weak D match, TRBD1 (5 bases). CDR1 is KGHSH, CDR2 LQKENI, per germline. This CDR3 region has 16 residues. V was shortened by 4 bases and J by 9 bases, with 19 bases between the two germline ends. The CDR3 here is CASSHLSKGDSSPLHF. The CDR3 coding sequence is TGTGCCAGCTCACACCTATCTAAAGGGGACTCTTCACCCCTCCACTTT.

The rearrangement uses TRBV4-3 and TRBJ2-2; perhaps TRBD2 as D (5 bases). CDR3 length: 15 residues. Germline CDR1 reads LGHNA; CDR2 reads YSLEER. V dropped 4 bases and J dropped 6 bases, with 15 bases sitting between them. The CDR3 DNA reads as TGCGCCAGCAGCCCCATAGCAGGAGGTCCCGGGGAGCTGTTTTTT. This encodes CASSPIAGGPGELFF.

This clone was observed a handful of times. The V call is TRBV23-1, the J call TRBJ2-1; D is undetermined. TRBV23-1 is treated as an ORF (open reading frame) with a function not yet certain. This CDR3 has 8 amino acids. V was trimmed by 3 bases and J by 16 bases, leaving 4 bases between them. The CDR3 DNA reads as TGCGCCAGCAGTCACTACTTCTTC. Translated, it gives CASSHYFF.

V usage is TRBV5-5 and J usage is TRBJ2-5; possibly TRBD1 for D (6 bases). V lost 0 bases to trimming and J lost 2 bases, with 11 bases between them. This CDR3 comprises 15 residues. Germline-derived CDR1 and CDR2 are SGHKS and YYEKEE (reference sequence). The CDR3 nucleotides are TGTGCCAGCAGCTTGGCCTTTCAGGGGCAAGAGACCCAGTACTTC. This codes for CASSLAFQGQETQYF.

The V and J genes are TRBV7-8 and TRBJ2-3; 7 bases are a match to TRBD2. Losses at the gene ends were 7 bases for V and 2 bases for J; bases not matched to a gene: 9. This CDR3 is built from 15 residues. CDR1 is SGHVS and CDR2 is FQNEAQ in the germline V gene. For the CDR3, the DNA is TGTGCCAGCACCCCGGGAGGACTTCCCACAGATACGCAGTATTTT. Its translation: CASTPGGLPTDTQYF.

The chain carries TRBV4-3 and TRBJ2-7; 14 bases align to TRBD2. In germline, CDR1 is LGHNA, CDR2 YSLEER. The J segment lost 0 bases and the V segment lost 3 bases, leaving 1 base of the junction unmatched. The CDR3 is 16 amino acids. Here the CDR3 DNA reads TGCGCCAGCAGCCAGACTAGCGGGGGGGTCTCCTACGAGCAGTACTTC. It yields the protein CASSQTSGGVSYEQYF.

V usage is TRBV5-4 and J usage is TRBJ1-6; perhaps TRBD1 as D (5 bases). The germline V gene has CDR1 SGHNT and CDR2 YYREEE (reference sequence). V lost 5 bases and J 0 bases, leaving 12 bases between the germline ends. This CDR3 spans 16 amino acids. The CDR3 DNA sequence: TGTGCCAGCAGTCCCGGGGGGAGCTCCTATAATTCACCCCTCCACTTT. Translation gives CASSPGGSSYNSPLHF.

CDR3 residues: CASSSITLSGANVLTF. As DNA, the CDR3 is TGTGCCAGCAGCTCAATTACACTCTCTGGGGCCAACGTCCTGACTTTC. The chain combines TRBV13 with TRBJ2-6, with D uncertain. Looked up from germline, CDR1 is PRHDT and CDR2 is FYEKMQ (reference sequence). The V and J ends lost 4 bases and 0 bases respectively, with 10 bases between them. This CDR3 comprises 16 residues.

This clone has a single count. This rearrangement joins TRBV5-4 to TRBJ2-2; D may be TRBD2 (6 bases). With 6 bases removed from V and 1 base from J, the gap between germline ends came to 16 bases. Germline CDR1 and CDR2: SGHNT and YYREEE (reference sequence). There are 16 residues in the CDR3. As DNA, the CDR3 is TGTGCCAGCACCTATACCGGGGGACGGAACACCGGGGAGCTGTTTTTT. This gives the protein CASTYTGGRNTGELFF.

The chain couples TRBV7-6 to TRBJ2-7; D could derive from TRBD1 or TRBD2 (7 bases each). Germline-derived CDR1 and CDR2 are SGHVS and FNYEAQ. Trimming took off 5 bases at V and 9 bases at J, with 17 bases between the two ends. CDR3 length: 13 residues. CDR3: CASSRQGGSVQYF. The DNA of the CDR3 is TGTGCCAGCAGCCGACAGGGAGGGTCGGTGCAGTACTTC. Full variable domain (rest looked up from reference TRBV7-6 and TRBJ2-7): GAGVSQSPRYKVTKRGQDVALRCDPISGHVSLYWYRQALGQGPEFLTYFNYEAQQDKSGLPNDRFSAERPEGSISTLTIQRTEQRDSAMYRCASSRQGGSVQYFGPGTRLTVT.

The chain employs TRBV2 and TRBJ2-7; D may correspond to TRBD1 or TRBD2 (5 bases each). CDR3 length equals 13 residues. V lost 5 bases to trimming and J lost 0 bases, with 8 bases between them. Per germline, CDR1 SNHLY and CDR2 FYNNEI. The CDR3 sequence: CASSTGPSYEQYF. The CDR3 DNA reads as TGTGCCAGCAGTACGGGACCCTCCTACGAGCAGTACTTC.

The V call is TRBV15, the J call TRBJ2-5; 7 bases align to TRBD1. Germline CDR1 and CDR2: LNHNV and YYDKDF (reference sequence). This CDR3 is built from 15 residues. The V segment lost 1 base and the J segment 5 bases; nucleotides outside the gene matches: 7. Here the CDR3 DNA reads TGTGCCACCAGCAGAGCGACAGGGACCGGTGAGACCCAGTACTTC. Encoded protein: CATSRATGTGETQYF.

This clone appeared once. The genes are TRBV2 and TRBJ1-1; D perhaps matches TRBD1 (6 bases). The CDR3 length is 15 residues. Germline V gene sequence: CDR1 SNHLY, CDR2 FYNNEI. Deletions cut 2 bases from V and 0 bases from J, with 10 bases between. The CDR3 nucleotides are TGTGCCAGCAGTGAACGGGGGCTGCTGAACACTGAAGCTTTCTTT. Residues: CASSERGLLNTEAFF. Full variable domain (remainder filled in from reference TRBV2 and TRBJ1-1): EPEVTQTPSHQVTQMGQEVILRCVPISNHLYFYWYRQILGQKVEFLVSFYNNEISEKSEIFDDQFSVERPDGSNFTLKIRSTKLEDSAMYFCASSERGLLNTEAFFGQGTRLTVV.

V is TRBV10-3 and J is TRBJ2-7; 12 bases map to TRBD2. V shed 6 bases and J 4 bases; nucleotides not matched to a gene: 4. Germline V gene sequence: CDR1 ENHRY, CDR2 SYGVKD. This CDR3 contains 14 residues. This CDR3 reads CAIRLAGGAYEQYF. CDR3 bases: TGTGCCATCAGGCTAGCGGGGGGGGCGTACGAGCAGTACTTC.

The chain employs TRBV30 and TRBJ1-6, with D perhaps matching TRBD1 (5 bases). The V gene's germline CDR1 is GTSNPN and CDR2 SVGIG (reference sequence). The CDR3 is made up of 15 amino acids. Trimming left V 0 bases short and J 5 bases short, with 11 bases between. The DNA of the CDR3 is TGTGCCTGGAGTGTATGGGGGACCAATAATTCACCCCTCCACTTT. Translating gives CAWSVWGTNNSPLHF. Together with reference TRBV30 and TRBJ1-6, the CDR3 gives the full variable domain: SQTIHQWPATLVQPVGSPLSLECTVEGTSNPNLYWYRQAAGRGLQLLFYSVGIGQISSEVPQNLSASRPQDRQFILSSKKLLLSDSGFYLCAWSVWGTNNSPLHFGNGTRLTVT.

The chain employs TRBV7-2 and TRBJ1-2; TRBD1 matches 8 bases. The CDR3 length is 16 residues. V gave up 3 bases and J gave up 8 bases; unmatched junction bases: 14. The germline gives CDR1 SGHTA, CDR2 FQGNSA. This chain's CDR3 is CASSLDSRTGKWGYTF. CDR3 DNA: TGTGCCAGCAGCTTGGATTCGCGGACAGGGAAATGGGGCTACACCTTC. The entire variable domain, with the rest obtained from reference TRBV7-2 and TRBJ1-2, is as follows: GAGVSQSPSNKVTEKGKDVELRCDPISGHTALYWYRQSLGQGLEFLIYFQGNSAPDKSGLPSDRFSAERTGGSVSTLTIQRTQQEDSAVYLCASSLDSRTGKWGYTFGSGTRLTVV.